This is a list of T cell receptor beta chains from one sample in a study of shared clonotypes between healthy human individuals. Produced via immunoSEQ multiplex PCR; TCRdb's table is partial and in-frame only. The sample has about 1 million clones; about 70% are singletons. Input material: memory CD4+ T cells sorted from blood. These receptors originate from a man aged 18 to 29 in good health. Both conserved end residues are part of each CDR3. D genes are given only for firm matches. Clone sizes are given selectively: once, few, many, or a class where the clone is expanded.

CDR3: CASSYRELNYGYTF
DNA: TGTGCCAGCAGTTACAGGGAGCTTAACTATGGCTACACCTTC
size: NA
J: TRBJ1-2
D: NA
V: TRBV6-6

CDR3: CASSELQRNEKLFF
DNA: TGTGCCAGCAGTGAACTACAGCGTAATGAAAAACTGTTTTTT
size: NA
J: TRBJ1-4
D: NA
V: TRBV2

CDR3: CASSEALLSGANVLTF
DNA: TGTGCCAGCAGTGAAGCTCTGCTCTCTGGGGCCAACGTCCTGACTTTC
size: NA
J: TRBJ2-6
D: NA
V: TRBV6-1

CDR3: CASSLEEANTEAFF
DNA: TGCGCCAGCAGCTTGGAGGAGGCGAACACTGAAGCTTTCTTT
size: NA
J: TRBJ1-1
D: NA
V: TRBV5-1

CDR3: CASSPPGGSNQPQHF
DNA: TGTGCCAGCTCACCACCCGGTGGAAGCAATCAGCCCCAGCATTTT
size: NA
J: TRBJ1-5
D: NA
V: TRBV18

CDR3: CASSFRTGRETQYF
DNA: TGTGCCAGTAGTTTTCGGACAGGGAGGGAGACCCAGTACTTC
size: NA
J: TRBJ2-5
D: TRBD1
V: TRBV19

CDR3: CASSPTKNTEAFF
DNA: TGTGCCAGCTCACCAACAAAGAACACTGAAGCTTTCTTT
size: few
J: TRBJ1-1
D: NA
V: TRBV18

CDR3: CARSLGPGSSYEQYF
DNA: TGTGCCAGAAGCTTAGGTCCAGGGAGCTCCTACGAGCAGTACTTC
size: NA
J: TRBJ2-7
D: NA
V: TRBV7-5

CDR3: CASSYMGVSYNEQFF
DNA: TGTGCCAGCAGCTATATGGGGGTTTCCTACAATGAGCAGTTCTTC
size: once
J: TRBJ2-1
D: NA
V: TRBV5-8

CDR3: CASSLAGTSSEQYF
DNA: TGTGCCAGCAGCTTAGCAGGGACTAGCAGCGAGCAGTACTTC
size: NA
J: TRBJ2-7
D: TRBD2
V: TRBV7-9

CDR3: CASSAGTFAGNTIYF
DNA: TGTGCCAGCAGCGCTGGGACTTTTGCTGGAAACACCATATATTTT
size: few
J: TRBJ1-3
D: NA
V: TRBV9

CDR3: CASSLDLTVLGEAFF
DNA: TGTGCCAGCAGCTTAGATCTAACGGTTTTGGGGGAGGCTTTCTTT
size: NA
J: TRBJ1-1
D: NA
V: TRBV11-2

CDR3: CASTTVRDRRSQGDTEAFF
DNA: TGTGCCAGTACAACGGTCCGGGACAGACGATCTCAAGGGGACACTGAAGCTTTCTTT
size: NA
J: TRBJ1-1
D: TRBD1
V: TRBV19

CDR3: CAWAASGTSGSF
DNA: TGTGCCTGGGCGGCCAGCGGGACTAGCGGGAGTTTT
size: NA
J: TRBJ2-3
D: TRBD2
V: TRBV30

CDR3: CASSLEGRRSSYEQYF
DNA: TGCGCCAGCAGCTTGGAGGGCCGCCGTAGCTCCTACGAGCAGTACTTC
size: NA
J: TRBJ2-7
D: NA
V: TRBV5-1

CDR3: CASSPREAGELFF
DNA: TGCGCCAGCAGCCCCCGTGAAGCCGGGGAGCTGTTTTTT
size: NA
J: TRBJ2-2
D: NA
V: TRBV5-1

CDR3: CASSEAGQGPEAFF
DNA: TGTGCCAGCAGTGAAGCGGGACAGGGCCCTGAAGCTTTCTTT
size: NA
J: TRBJ1-1
D: TRBD1
V: TRBV6-1

CDR3: CASSVGEGKLFF
DNA: TGTGCCAGCAGCGTAGGGGAAGGAAAACTGTTTTTT
size: few
J: TRBJ1-4
D: NA
V: TRBV9

CDR3: CASSTPSGTSDTQYF
DNA: TGCGCCAGCAGCACCCCTAGCGGGACGTCAGATACGCAGTATTTT
size: NA
J: TRBJ2-3
D: TRBD2
V: TRBV5-1

CDR3: CAWSGTGVVYGYTF
DNA: TGTGCCTGGAGTGGGACAGGGGTTGTCTATGGCTACACCTTC
size: NA
J: TRBJ1-2
D: TRBD1
V: TRBV30